This is a list of T cell receptor beta chains from one sample in a study of T cell responses to AZD1222 COVID-19 vaccine. Some clones are missing from TCRdb's copy, which holds only in-frame ones; the method was immunoSEQ multiplex PCR. The sample consists of more than 100,000 clones, 90% of them appearing once. Sequences were derived from peripheral blood, sampled on day 0 of AZD1222 vaccination. These receptors were obtained from an adult in good health. The CDR3 runs from the conserved cysteine through the conserved F or W. A D gene is named only where the DNA matches it firmly. A clone size is listed for some rows: how often the clone was seen (once, few, many), or a class if it is expanded.

V gene	D gene	clone size	CDR3 length	J gene	CDR3 DNA	CDR3 protein
TRBV27	NA	NA	13	TRBJ2-7	TGTGCCAGCAGTTTTCAGAACTCCTACGAGCAGTACTTC	CASSFQNSYEQYF
TRBV3-1/TRBV3-2	TRBD1	NA	15	TRBJ2-5	TGTGCCAGCAGTCACTGGGACAGGTCCAGAGAGACCCAGTACTTC	CASSHWDRSRETQYF
TRBV3-1/TRBV3-2	NA	NA	15	TRBJ1-1	TGTGCCAGCAGCCAAGGGGGCGTTGGACGAACTGAAGCTTTCTTT	CASSQGGVGRTEAFF
TRBV5-6	NA	NA	13	TRBJ1-2	TGTGCCAGCAGCCCCCCGGGCACCTATGGCTACACCTTC	CASSPPGTYGYTF
TRBV6-2/TRBV6-3	NA	NA	11	TRBJ2-5	TGTGCCAGCAGTATCAGCTCCACCCAGTACTTC	CASSISSTQYF
TRBV29-1	TRBD2	NA	15	TRBJ2-2	TGCAGCGTTGTCGGACTAGCGGGGATGGCCGGGGAGCTGTTTTTT	CSVVGLAGMAGELFF
TRBV7-3	NA	NA	12	TRBJ2-2	TGTGCCAGCGGGCGGCGCACCGGGGAGCTGTTTTTT	CASGRRTGELFF
TRBV5-1	NA	NA	15	TRBJ1-2	TGCGCCAGCAGCTTGCTGGACGGAGATAACTATGGCTACACCTTC	CASSLLDGDNYGYTF
TRBV29-1	NA	NA	15	TRBJ2-7	TGCAGCGTTGAAGGGCTTGACAGCCCTCAGGGCGAGCAGTACTTC	CSVEGLDSPQGEQYF
TRBV2	TRBD1	NA	16	TRBJ2-7	TGTGCCAGCAGTTACCATCCAGCACAGGGGGCTTACGAGCAGTACTTC	CASSYHPAQGAYEQYF
TRBV3-1/TRBV3-2	NA	NA	14	TRBJ1-2	TGTGCCAGCAGCCAACTGAACTCGGGCTATGGCTACACCTTC	CASSQLNSGYGYTF
TRBV7-2	NA	NA	13	TRBJ2-6	TGTGCCAGACGGGACTCTGGGGCCAACGTCCTGACTTTC	CARRDSGANVLTF
TRBV7-9	NA	NA	14	TRBJ1-6	TGTGCCAGCAGCCTCGGGACGCCAATGGGTCCCCTCCACTTT	CASSLGTPMGPLHF
TRBV5-1	TRBD1	NA	15	TRBJ1-5	TGCGCCAGCAGCCCGACGACAGGGGGCAATCAGCCCCAGCATTTT	CASSPTTGGNQPQHF
TRBV4-1	NA	NA	15	TRBJ2-7	TGCGCCAGCAGCCAAACCCGACTAGACTCCTACGAGCAGTACTTC	CASSQTRLDSYEQYF
TRBV7-8	NA	NA	15	TRBJ1-5	TGTGCCAGCAGCTTAGAAGGGGTGTGGATACAGCCCCAGCATTTT	CASSLEGVWIQPQHF
TRBV29-1	TRBD1	NA	13	TRBJ2-7	TGCAGCGTTGACGGGACAGCTTCCTACGAGCAGTACTTC	CSVDGTASYEQYF
TRBV3-1/TRBV3-2	TRBD1	once	14	TRBJ1-2	TGTGCCAGCAGCCGGACAGGGTCTAACTATGGCTACACCTTC	CASSRTGSNYGYTF
TRBV4-2	TRBD1	NA	16	TRBJ1-2	TGTGCCAGCAGCCAACCGGGACAGGGCCGGTTAGGTGGCTACACCTTC	CASSQPGQGRLGGYTF
TRBV7-3	TRBD1	NA	14	TRBJ2-1	TGTGCCAGCAGCCCAGGGGGCCTCTACAATGAGCAGTTCTTC	CASSPGGLYNEQFF